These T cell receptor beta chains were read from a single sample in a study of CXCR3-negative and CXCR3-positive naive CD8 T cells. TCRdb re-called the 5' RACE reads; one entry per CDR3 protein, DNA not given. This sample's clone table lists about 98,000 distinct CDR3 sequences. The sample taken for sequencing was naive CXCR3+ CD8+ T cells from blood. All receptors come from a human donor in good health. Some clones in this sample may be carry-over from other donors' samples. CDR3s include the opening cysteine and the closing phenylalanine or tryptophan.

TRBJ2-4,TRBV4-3,CASSQDRRALAKNIQYF
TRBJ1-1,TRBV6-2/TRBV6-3,CASESGRLGGDTEAFF
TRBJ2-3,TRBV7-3,CASSFLTGGPVDTQYF
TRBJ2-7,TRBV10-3,CAIAGTYEQYF
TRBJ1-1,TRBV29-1,CSVLAGAGTEAFF
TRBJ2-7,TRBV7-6,CASSLGGHPYEQYF
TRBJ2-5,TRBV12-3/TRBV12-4,CASSSRLAGTQETQYF
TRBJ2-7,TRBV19,CASTDTWEQYF
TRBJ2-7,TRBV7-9,CASSLDSWEQYF
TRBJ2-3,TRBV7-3,CASSPRVAGTDTQYF
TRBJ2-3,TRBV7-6,CASSSSLRTDTQYF
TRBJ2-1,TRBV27,CASSPGLEPNEQFF
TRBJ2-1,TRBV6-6,CASSYVGDEQFF
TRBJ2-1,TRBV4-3,CASSQDRAGYNEQFF